The 7 T cell receptor beta chains below were found in one sample sequenced in a study of blood T cell repertoires in COVID-19. The protocol was immunoSEQ multiplex PCR, while the TCRdb copy is restricted to in-frame clones and leaves out a portion. The data hold tens of thousands of clones, with about nine tenths observed a single time. Sample: peripheral blood. The source of these receptors is a man aged 45 to 65 with active or convalescent COVID-19.

The chain is built from TRBV6-5 and TRBJ1-5; D is unresolved. Germline loops: CDR1 MNHEY, CDR2 SVGAGI. This CDR3 spans 13 amino acids. The ends were cut back, 0 bases at V and 7 bases at J, with 7 bases in the middle. In DNA form, the CDR3 reads TGTGCCAGCAGTTACTCGAGGTTCCAGCCCCAGCATTTT. Amino acid sequence: CASSYSRFQPQHF.

This sequence joins TRBV29-1 and TRBJ2-7, with 10 bases identical to TRBD2. Losses at the gene ends were 7 bases for V and 5 bases for J; bases not matched to a gene: 5. Germline V gene data show CDR1 as SQVTM and CDR2 as ANQGSEA. The CDR3 contains 12 residues. CDR3 bases: TGCAGCGCTAGCGGGAGTGGGGACGAGCAGTACTTC. Protein product: CSASGSGDEQYF.

J is TRBJ2-5 and V is TRBV10-1, with 13 bases identical to TRBD2. The V and J ends lost 2 bases and 3 bases, in that order; junction bases with no gene match: 0. Germline V gene lookup returns CDR1 WNHNN and CDR2 SYGVQD (reference sequence). This CDR3 has 15 residues. The CDR3 region has the DNA TGCGCCAGCAGTGAGGGGACTAGCGGGGAAGAGACCCAGTACTTC. Its protein is CASSEGTSGEETQYF.

The chain combines TRBV28 with TRBJ2-7, with a tentative D call TRBD1 (6 bases). CDR1 MDHEN and CDR2 SYDVKM come from the germline V gene. This CDR3 spans 12 amino acids. Between the trimmed V and J ends, which lost 6 bases and 0 bases, there was a span of 6 bases. The CDR3 reads CASRGHSYEQYF. In DNA, the CDR3 is TGTGCCAGCAGGGGACACTCCTACGAGCAGTACTTC.

In this sample, this clone turned up a few times. The V call is TRBV7-8, the J call TRBJ1-1; perhaps TRBD1 as D (6 bases). Deletions cut 1 base from V and 5 bases from J, with 17 bases between. The CDR3 contains 16 residues. The germline V gene has CDR1 SGHVS and CDR2 FQNEAQ. This CDR3 reads CASSLVEGGGKTEAFF. The CDR3 DNA reads as TGTGCCAGCAGCTTAGTGGAGGGGGGAGGGAAAACTGAAGCTTTCTTT.

This clone was counted only a few times. The chain couples TRBV24-1 to TRBJ2-7, with D unclear. This CDR3 has 13 amino acids. Germline V gives CDR1 KGHDR, CDR2 SFDVKD. V was shortened by 2 bases and J by 3 bases, with 7 bases between the two germline ends. Here the CDR3 DNA reads TGTGCCACCAGTGATTCCTGGAGCTACGAGCAGTACTTC. Translating it yields CATSDSWSYEQYF.

This rearrangement joins TRBV11-3 to TRBJ2-3, with 7 bases matching TRBD1. V was pared by 1 base and J by 8 bases, with 9 bases of the junction left unmatched. The V gene's germline CDR1 is SGHNT and CDR2 YENEEA. The CDR3 is made up of 15 amino acids. CDR3 loop: CASSLAPGGWGTQYF. The CDR3 DNA is TGTGCCAGCAGCTTAGCCCCAGGGGGTTGGGGTACGCAGTATTTT.